These T cell receptor beta chains were read from a single sample in a study of T cell responses to AZD1222 COVID-19 vaccine. Method: immunoSEQ multiplex PCR; TCRdb's copy keeps in-frame clones and lacks some. The record lists under 150,000 clones, of which the ten most abundant hold 2% to 2.5%. The sequenced material came from peripheral blood. These receptors were collected from an adult in good health. The CDR3 runs from the conserved cysteine through the conserved F or W. D genes are given only for firm matches.

v_gene	d_gene	j_gene	CDR3nt	CDR3aa
TRBV13	TRBD1	TRBJ1-4	TGTGCCAGCAGCTACCGGACAGGGGAAAAACTGTTTTTT	CASSYRTGEKLFF
TRBV5-8	-	TRBJ2-5	TGTGCCAGCAGCTTCGGGGCCGGGACGGAAGAGACCCAGTACTTC	CASSFGAGTEETQYF
TRBV7-9	TRBD2	TRBJ2-7	TGTGCCAGCAGCTTAGCGGGAGGGAACTACGAGCAGTACTTC	CASSLAGGNYEQYF
TRBV27	TRBD1	TRBJ1-1	TGTGCCAGCAGTTTAGGCGGGGGGACAGGGGAAAGTACTGAAGCTTTCTTT	CASSLGGGTGESTEAFF
TRBV14	TRBD1	TRBJ1-2	TGTGCCAGCAGCCCTGGGTGGGGACAGCCCTATGGCTACACCTTC	CASSPGWGQPYGYTF
TRBV7-2	-	TRBJ2-7	TGTGCCAGCAGCTTAGGCCTCCACGAGCAGTACTTC	CASSLGLHEQYF
TRBV11-3	-	TRBJ1-1	TGTGCCAGCAGCTTAGAGTTCACTGAAGCTTTCTTT	CASSLEFTEAFF
TRBV29-1	-	TRBJ2-1	TGCAGCGTTGCGGGTAGCGTTCACAATGAGCAGTTCTTC	CSVAGSVHNEQFF
TRBV6-5	-	TRBJ2-5	TGTGCCAGCGGGGACCAAGAGACCCAGTACTTC	CASGDQETQYF
TRBV9	TRBD2	TRBJ2-3	TGTGCCAGCAGCGTAGAGCTAGCGGGGGCTAGGGATACGCAGTATTTT	CASSVELAGARDTQYF
TRBV19	-	TRBJ1-1	TGTGCCAGTAGTGCGCAGTACCGGGCCACAGAAGCTTTCTTT	CASSAQYRATEAFF
TRBV18	-	TRBJ1-3	TGTGCCAGCTCACCAGGGGCCTCTGGAAACACCATATATTTT	CASSPGASGNTIYF
TRBV5-6	TRBD2	TRBJ2-1	TGTGCCAGCAGCAATGGACTAGCGGACTCCTACAATGAGCAGTTCTTC	CASSNGLADSYNEQFF
TRBV5-4	-	TRBJ1-4	TGTGCCACGGGGAGTGCAACTAATGAAAAACTGTTTTTT	CATGSATNEKLFF
TRBV3-1/TRBV3-2	-	TRBJ1-3	TGTGCCAGCAGCCAAGTCTCTGGAAACACCATATATTTT	CASSQVSGNTIYF
TRBV5-8	-	TRBJ1-1	TGTGCCAGCAGCCGGGGGCGGGAGACAGGTTCGAACACTGAAGCTTTCTTT	CASSRGRETGSNTEAFF
TRBV19	TRBD1	TRBJ1-5	TGTGCCAGTAGTATAGGGGACAGGGTGGGCAATCAGCCCCAGCATTTT	CASSIGDRVGNQPQHF
TRBV5-4	TRBD1	TRBJ2-1	TGTGCCAGCAGCCCGCCTTGGGACAGGGGTACTGAGCAGTTCTTC	CASSPPWDRGTEQFF
TRBV3-1/TRBV3-2	TRBD1	TRBJ1-1	TGTGCCAGCAGCCAAGACAGGGGGCTCGAGGCTTTCTTT	CASSQDRGLEAFF
TRBV19	-	TRBJ1-6	TGTGCCAGTCGACAAGGGGGATCACCCCTCCACTTT	CASRQGGSPLHF
TRBV6-5	-	TRBJ1-2	TGTGCCAGCACCCAGGGTTCTTATGGCTACACCTTC	CASTQGSYGYTF
TRBV4-3	-	TRBJ1-5	TGCGCCAGCAGCCAAGGTTTCGGCGTGGGGGAACAGCCCCAGCATTTT	CASSQGFGVGEQPQHF
TRBV28	-	TRBJ1-1	TGTGCCAGCAGGGAAGGGGACGGTGAAGCTTTCTTT	CASREGDGEAFF
TRBV11-2	-	TRBJ1-1	TGTGCCAGCAGCTTAGTAAGGGGTGTGAACACTGAAGCTTTCTTT	CASSLVRGVNTEAFF
TRBV3-1/TRBV3-2	-	TRBJ1-3	TGTGCCAGCACCGCCGAGCACTCTGGAAACACCATATATTTT	CASTAEHSGNTIYF
TRBV5-5	-	TRBJ2-2	TGTGCCAGCACCCCCTTGGTTTCGAACACCGGGGAGCTGTTTTTT	CASTPLVSNTGELFF
TRBV4-1	-	TRBJ2-3	TGCGCCAGCAGCGTAAGTCCGGACCTTAGCACAGATACGCAGTATTTT	CASSVSPDLSTDTQYF
TRBV5-6	-	TRBJ1-1	TGTGCCAGCAGCTTGGCCGAGTCAGTCTGGTTGAACACTGAAGCTTTCTTT	CASSLAESVWLNTEAFF
TRBV18	-	TRBJ1-1	TGTGCCAGCTCACCAAGACAGTCGCAGGGGCCCTCGAACACTGAAGCTTTCTTT	CASSPRQSQGPSNTEAFF
TRBV6-1	-	TRBJ2-5	TGTGCCAGCAGTGAACTGATTCCTTATGCAGGGAGAAAAGAGACCCAGTACTTC	CASSELIPYAGRKETQYF
TRBV11-3	TRBD1	TRBJ2-1	TGTGCCAGCAGCTTCCGAACGACAGGGGCCAATGAGCAGTTCTTC	CASSFRTTGANEQFF
TRBV5-6	TRBD2	TRBJ2-7	TGTGCCAGCAGCTTGGAGGCTAGCGGGGGGAGCTCCTACGAGCAGTACTTC	CASSLEASGGSSYEQYF
TRBV7-2	-	TRBJ1-4	TGTGCCAGCAGCTTAGTTGGGGGGGCTAATGAAAAACTGTTTTTT	CASSLVGGANEKLFF
TRBV27	TRBD1	TRBJ1-1	TGTGCCAGCAGCCGGGGACAGCCAAACACTGAAGCTTTCTTT	CASSRGQPNTEAFF
TRBV18	-	TRBJ2-2	TGTGCCAGCTCAACTGACAGGCGGCTGTTTTTT	CASSTDRRLFF
TRBV27	TRBD2	TRBJ2-4	TGTGCCAGCAGTCCCCGGCGGGGGGCCAAAAACATTCAGTACTTC	CASSPRRGAKNIQYF
TRBV7-7	TRBD1	TRBJ2-7	TGTGCCAGCAGCGCAAGGACAGGGAACGAGCAGTACTTC	CASSARTGNEQYF
TRBV7-2	TRBD1	TRBJ1-5	TGTGCCAGCAGCGCGGACAGGGGAAGTCAGCCCCAGCATTTT	CASSADRGSQPQHF
TRBV10-3	TRBD2	TRBJ2-1	TGTGCCATCAGTGCCTCACTAGCGGGGGGGCCGGGAGAGCAGTTCTTC	CAISASLAGGPGEQFF
TRBV25-1	-	TRBJ1-2	TGTGCCAGCAGTCCCGCCGACATCCGGGGTGGCTACACCTTC	CASSPADIRGGYTF
TRBV14	-	TRBJ1-2	TGTGCCAGCAGCCAAGACGGAGGTAATGGCTACACCTTC	CASSQDGGNGYTF
TRBV12-3/TRBV12-4	-	TRBJ1-2	TGTGCCAGCAGCAAACAGGAAGCCTATGGCTACACCTTC	CASSKQEAYGYTF
TRBV28	TRBD1	TRBJ1-1	TGTGCCAGCAGTTTATTGGGACAGGGGTACGAAGCTTTCTTT	CASSLLGQGYEAFF
TRBV18	-	TRBJ1-2	TGTGCCAGCTCACCCGGGCCTAACTATGGCTACACCTTC	CASSPGPNYGYTF
TRBV15	-	TRBJ1-5	TGTGCCACCAGCAGAGATCTGGCCAACAATCAGCCCCAGCATTTT	CATSRDLANNQPQHF
TRBV6-5	TRBD1	TRBJ1-6	TGTGCCTCGGGGGGGACAGGGAATTCACCCCTCCACTTT	CASGGTGNSPLHF
TRBV6-5	-	TRBJ1-2	TGTGCCAGCAGGTCCGGGACGGCCTTCGGCTACACCTTC	CASRSGTAFGYTF
TRBV30	-	TRBJ1-2	TGTGCCTGGAGCGCGTGGGACTATGGCTACACCTTC	CAWSAWDYGYTF
TRBV19	-	TRBJ2-7	TGTGCCAGTAGTATGCAGGGGACTTACGAGCAGTACTTC	CASSMQGTYEQYF
TRBV7-2	-	TRBJ1-1	TGTGCCAGCAGCTTAAGGGCGGGTGGAACTGAAGCTTTCTTT	CASSLRAGGTEAFF
TRBV7-9	-	TRBJ2-5	TGTGCCAGCAGCTTAGGGGCTTTCGGGCAGGGGTACCAAGAGACCCAGTACTTC	CASSLGAFGQGYQETQYF
TRBV11-1	-	TRBJ1-1	TGTGCCAGCAGCTTAACCGGTTCTGAAGCTTTCTTT	CASSLTGSEAFF
TRBV9	-	TRBJ2-5	TGTGCCAGCAGCGTATCGACAGTCCGAGAGACCCAGTACTTC	CASSVSTVRETQYF